These 15 T cell receptor beta chains were all obtained from the same sample, sequenced in a study of cytomegalovirus exposure and HLA in healthy donors. PCR was performed using 60 Vbeta and 13 Jbeta primers. Repertoires were generated with immunoSEQ multiplex PCR, while TCRdb's copy carries only in-frame clones and drops some. The sample holds fewer than 250,000 clones, about 69% seen once. Material: PBMCs. These receptors originate from a man younger than 40 in good health and CMV-seropositive.

Here the CDR3 DNA reads TGTGCCAGCATCAATCTCAGGGGACTAGGGAACTACAATGAGCAGTTCTTC. Translating gives CASINLRGLGNYNEQFF. The chain links TRBV5-8 to TRBJ2-1; 8 bases map to TRBD2. Germline loops: CDR1 SGHTS, CDR2 YDEGEE. The CDR3 is made up of 17 amino acids. The V gene end was trimmed by 6 bases and the J gene end by 3 bases; junction bases not matched to a gene: 14.

This clone was recorded a few times. J is TRBJ1-2 and V is TRBV9; D is undetermined. The germline V gene encodes CDR1 SGDLS and CDR2 YYNGEE. The CDR3 contains 15 residues. V was pared by 0 bases and J by 4 bases, with 13 bases between. CDR3 protein: CASSVGPGETYGYTF. The CDR3, as DNA: TGTGCCAGCAGCGTAGGGCCAGGTGAAACCTATGGCTACACCTTC. Full variable domain (remainder filled in from reference TRBV9 and TRBJ1-2): DSGVTQTPKHLITATGQRVTLRCSPRSGDLSVYWYQQSLDQGLQFLIQYYNGEERAKGNILERFSAQQFPDLHSELNLSSLELGDSALYFCASSVGPGETYGYTFGSGTRLTVV.

J is TRBJ2-5 and V is TRBV7-2; D may be TRBD2 (6 bases). Germline CDR1 and CDR2: SGHTA and FQGNSA. Trimming pared 2 bases from V and 9 bases from J, leaving 22 bases between. The CDR3 has 16 amino acids. CDR3 nucleotide sequence: TGTGCCAGCAGCTTAATGGAGGGTGTCACGTACCCCCCCCAGTACTTC. It translates to CASSLMEGVTYPPQYF.

This chain joins TRBV30 and TRBJ2-3; the match to TRBD2 covers 7 bases. Germline trimming cut 4 bases from V and 5 bases from J; bases unmatched to any gene: 3. The V gene's germline CDR1 is GTSNPN and CDR2 SVGIG (reference sequence). This CDR3 comprises 12 residues. DNA for the CDR3: TGTGCCTGGACTAGCGGCGGAGATACGCAGTATTTT. Its protein product is CAWTSGGDTQYF.

The chain joins TRBV21-1 to TRBJ2-7; the table assigns TRBD1, which was not confirmed against the DNA. TRBV21-1 corresponds to a pseudogene. The CDR3 loop spans 15 amino acids. CDR3 nucleotides: TGTGCCAGCAGCAAAGAGGGACAGCACTCCTACGAGCAGTACTTC. As protein: CASSKEGQHSYEQYF.

The gene calls are TRBV27 and TRBJ1-1; D is uncertain. The CDR3 runs to 14 residues. Germline CDR1 is MNHEY and CDR2 is SMNVEV (reference sequence). V was pared by 3 bases and J by 2 bases, with 10 bases between. The CDR3 DNA sequence: TGTGCCAGCAGTTTGCGGCAGAGAAACACTGAAGCTTTCTTT. This gives the protein CASSLRQRNTEAFF.

This clone was counted many times. The chain couples TRBV6-5 to TRBJ2-7; D gene ambiguous. Trimming removed 8 bases at V and 4 bases at J, with 6 bases between. This CDR3 is built from 10 residues. From germline, CDR1 is MNHEY and CDR2 SVGAGI. This CDR3 is CASGQYEQYF. The CDR3 nucleotides are TGTGCCAGCGGGCAGTACGAGCAGTACTTC.

The DNA for the CDR3 is TGTGCCAGCAGCTTAGGTAGCGGGAGGATCGAGCAGTACTTC. The encoded protein is CASSLGSGRIEQYF. This sequence joins TRBV7-2 and TRBJ2-7; 10 nucleotides match TRBD2. V lost 1 base and J lost 6; bases outside the gene matches: 3. This CDR3 contains 14 residues. Germline values: CDR1 SGHTA, CDR2 FQGNSA.

The rearrangement uses TRBV9 and TRBJ1-6, with TRBD1 matching 10 bases. The ends lost 0 bases at V and 9 bases at J; junction bases unmatched: 12. The CDR3 length is 18 residues. Germline CDR1 is SGDLS and CDR2 is YYNGEE. CDR3 bases: TGTGCCAGCAGCGTAGGGATCCCCGGGACAGGGGATTCTTCACCCCTCCACTTT. As protein: CASSVGIPGTGDSSPLHF.

CDR3 DNA: TGTGCCAGCAGCATCAGACAGGGGGCTGCTGGAGAAAAACTGTTTTTT. Amino acid sequence: CASSIRQGAAGEKLFF. The rearrangement uses TRBV9 and TRBJ1-4; 10 nucleotides match TRBD1. The CDR3 runs to 16 residues. V shed 4 bases and J 8 bases; nucleotides not matched to a gene: 11. Germline values: CDR1 SGDLS, CDR2 YYNGEE.

The rearrangement joins TRBV13 to TRBJ2-5; tentative D call: TRBD2 (7 bases). The DNA end is a closer match to TRBJ2-7, so the J assignment may be wrong. The CDR3 runs 14 residues. The germline gives CDR1 PRHDT, CDR2 FYEKMQ (reference sequence). The CDR3 here is CASSPRGGGYEQYF. The CDR3 DNA is TGTGCCAGCAGCCCTAGGGGGGGAGGATACGAGCAGTACTTC.

The chain couples TRBV7-6 to TRBJ2-5, with TRBD1 matching 8 bases. This CDR3 is 13 amino acids long. Germline V CDR1 and CDR2: SGHVS, FNYEAQ. V lost 5 bases, J lost 7 bases, and 6 bases stayed unmatched. The CDR3 is CASSQGQGGTQYF. The CDR3, as DNA: TGTGCCAGCAGCCAAGGACAGGGAGGGACCCAGTACTTC.

The rearrangement links TRBV4-2 to TRBJ1-5, with a tentative D call TRBD1 (5 bases). The V and J ends lost 4 bases and 9 bases respectively, with 19 bases between them. The germline V gene has CDR1 LGHNA and CDR2 YNFKEQ. This CDR3 region has 15 residues. This chain's CDR3 is CASSPTRQYDRPQHF. The CDR3, as DNA: TGTGCCAGCAGCCCCACCAGACAGTATGATCGGCCCCAGCATTTT.

In this sample, this clone turned up once. This chain links TRBV5-6 with TRBJ2-2, with no clear D. V lost 5 bases and J lost 3, with 8 bases in between. The CDR3 has 13 amino acids. In germline, CDR1 is SGHDT, CDR2 YYEEEE. CDR3 DNA sequence: TGTGCCAGCAGGGGCAAGGACACCGGGGAGCTGTTTTTT. Translating it yields CASRGKDTGELFF.

V and J are TRBV25-1 and TRBJ2-7; the match to TRBD2 covers 8 bases. Germline V gene data show CDR1 as MGHDK and CDR2 as SYGVNS. The length of the CDR3 is 15 residues. The ends lost 6 bases at V and 1 base at J; junction bases unmatched: 8. In DNA form, the CDR3 reads TGTGCCAGCAGCGTCGGGACTAGTTCTTCCTACGAGCAGTACTTC. It codes for CASSVGTSSSYEQYF.